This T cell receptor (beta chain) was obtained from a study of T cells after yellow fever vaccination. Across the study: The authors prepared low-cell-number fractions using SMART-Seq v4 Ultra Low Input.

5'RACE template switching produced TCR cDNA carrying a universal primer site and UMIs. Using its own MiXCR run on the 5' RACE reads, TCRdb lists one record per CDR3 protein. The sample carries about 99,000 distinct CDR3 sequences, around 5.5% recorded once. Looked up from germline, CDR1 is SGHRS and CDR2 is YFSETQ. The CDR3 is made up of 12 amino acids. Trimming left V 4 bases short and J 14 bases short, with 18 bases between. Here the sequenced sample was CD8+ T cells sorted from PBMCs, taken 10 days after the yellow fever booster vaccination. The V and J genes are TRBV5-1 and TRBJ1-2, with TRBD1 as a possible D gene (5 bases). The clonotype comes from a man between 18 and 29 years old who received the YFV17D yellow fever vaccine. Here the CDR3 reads CASSASRDAWTF. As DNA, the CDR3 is TGCGCCAGCAGCGCCAGCAGGGACGCTTGGACCTTC.